The rows below give T cell receptor beta chains drawn from one sample of a study of blood T cell repertoires in COVID-19. Assay: immunoSEQ multiplex PCR; the TCRdb copy retains only in-frame clones and omits some. Here the sample spans 45,000 to 55,000 clones, about 86% being singletons. The sequencing input was peripheral blood. The receptors shown here come from a man aged 65 to 85 with active COVID-19. The CDR3 runs from the conserved cysteine through the conserved F or W. The D gene is left open where the match is weak. Only part of the rows carry a size: once, few, many, or a class if the clone is expanded.

cdr3_nt | cdr3_aa | clone_size | v_call | d_call | j_call
TGTGCCAGCAGCCTCGGGGTGGGGGAGACCCAGTACTTC | CASSLGVGETQYF | NA | TRBV7-2 | NA | TRBJ2-5
TGCGCCAGCACGACTATGGGGGGACCCTACGAGCAGTACTTC | CASTTMGGPYEQYF | NA | TRBV5-1 | NA | TRBJ2-7
TGTGCCAGCAGCCTCGGTTACAATGAGCAGTTCTTC | CASSLGYNEQFF | NA | TRBV6-5 | NA | TRBJ2-1
TGTGCCAGCAGCCCGGCGCAGGGCCAAGCTTTCTTT | CASSPAQGQAFF | once | TRBV7-2 | NA | TRBJ1-1
TGTGCCTGGAGTGTACAGCAGTCACCCCTCCACTTT | CAWSVQQSPLHF | NA | TRBV30 | NA | TRBJ1-6
TGTGCCAGCCTGAGGACAGGGGACTATGGCTACACCTTC | CASLRTGDYGYTF | NA | TRBV25-1 | TRBD1 | TRBJ1-2
TGTGCCAGCAGCTCCGAGGGTAGCTCTGGAAACACCATATATTTT | CASSSEGSSGNTIYF | medium-sized | TRBV7-9 | NA | TRBJ1-3
TGTGCCAGCAGCGCGACAGGGTCGGACACTGAAGCTTTCTTT | CASSATGSDTEAFF | few | TRBV7-2 | TRBD1 | TRBJ1-1
TGTGCCAGCAGCTTGATAGGGACAGGGATCTCTGGGGCCAACGTCCTGACTTTC | CASSLIGTGISGANVLTF | once | TRBV5-5 | TRBD1 | TRBJ2-6
TGTGCCAGCTCACCAACCGGGGTGTTCAATCAGCCCCAGCATTTT | CASSPTGVFNQPQHF | NA | TRBV18 | NA | TRBJ1-5
TGTGCCAGCAGCTTAGATAACGGTTACGAGCAGTACTTC | CASSLDNGYEQYF | NA | TRBV11-3 | NA | TRBJ2-7
TGCAGTGCTATTGACAGAAGGAACACTGAAGCTTTCTTT | CSAIDRRNTEAFF | NA | TRBV20-1 | NA | TRBJ1-1
TGTGCCAGCAGCAGGACAGGGGCGAGAGGCTACACCTTC | CASSRTGARGYTF | NA | TRBV3-1/TRBV3-2 | TRBD1 | TRBJ1-2
TGCAGCGTAATGGGCAGTGCCTTCCAAGAGACCCAGTACTTC | CSVMGSAFQETQYF | NA | TRBV29-1 | NA | TRBJ2-5
TGTGCCAGCAGGCCGGGTAGCTCCTATAATTCACCCCTCCACTTT | CASRPGSSYNSPLHF | once | TRBV2 | NA | TRBJ1-6